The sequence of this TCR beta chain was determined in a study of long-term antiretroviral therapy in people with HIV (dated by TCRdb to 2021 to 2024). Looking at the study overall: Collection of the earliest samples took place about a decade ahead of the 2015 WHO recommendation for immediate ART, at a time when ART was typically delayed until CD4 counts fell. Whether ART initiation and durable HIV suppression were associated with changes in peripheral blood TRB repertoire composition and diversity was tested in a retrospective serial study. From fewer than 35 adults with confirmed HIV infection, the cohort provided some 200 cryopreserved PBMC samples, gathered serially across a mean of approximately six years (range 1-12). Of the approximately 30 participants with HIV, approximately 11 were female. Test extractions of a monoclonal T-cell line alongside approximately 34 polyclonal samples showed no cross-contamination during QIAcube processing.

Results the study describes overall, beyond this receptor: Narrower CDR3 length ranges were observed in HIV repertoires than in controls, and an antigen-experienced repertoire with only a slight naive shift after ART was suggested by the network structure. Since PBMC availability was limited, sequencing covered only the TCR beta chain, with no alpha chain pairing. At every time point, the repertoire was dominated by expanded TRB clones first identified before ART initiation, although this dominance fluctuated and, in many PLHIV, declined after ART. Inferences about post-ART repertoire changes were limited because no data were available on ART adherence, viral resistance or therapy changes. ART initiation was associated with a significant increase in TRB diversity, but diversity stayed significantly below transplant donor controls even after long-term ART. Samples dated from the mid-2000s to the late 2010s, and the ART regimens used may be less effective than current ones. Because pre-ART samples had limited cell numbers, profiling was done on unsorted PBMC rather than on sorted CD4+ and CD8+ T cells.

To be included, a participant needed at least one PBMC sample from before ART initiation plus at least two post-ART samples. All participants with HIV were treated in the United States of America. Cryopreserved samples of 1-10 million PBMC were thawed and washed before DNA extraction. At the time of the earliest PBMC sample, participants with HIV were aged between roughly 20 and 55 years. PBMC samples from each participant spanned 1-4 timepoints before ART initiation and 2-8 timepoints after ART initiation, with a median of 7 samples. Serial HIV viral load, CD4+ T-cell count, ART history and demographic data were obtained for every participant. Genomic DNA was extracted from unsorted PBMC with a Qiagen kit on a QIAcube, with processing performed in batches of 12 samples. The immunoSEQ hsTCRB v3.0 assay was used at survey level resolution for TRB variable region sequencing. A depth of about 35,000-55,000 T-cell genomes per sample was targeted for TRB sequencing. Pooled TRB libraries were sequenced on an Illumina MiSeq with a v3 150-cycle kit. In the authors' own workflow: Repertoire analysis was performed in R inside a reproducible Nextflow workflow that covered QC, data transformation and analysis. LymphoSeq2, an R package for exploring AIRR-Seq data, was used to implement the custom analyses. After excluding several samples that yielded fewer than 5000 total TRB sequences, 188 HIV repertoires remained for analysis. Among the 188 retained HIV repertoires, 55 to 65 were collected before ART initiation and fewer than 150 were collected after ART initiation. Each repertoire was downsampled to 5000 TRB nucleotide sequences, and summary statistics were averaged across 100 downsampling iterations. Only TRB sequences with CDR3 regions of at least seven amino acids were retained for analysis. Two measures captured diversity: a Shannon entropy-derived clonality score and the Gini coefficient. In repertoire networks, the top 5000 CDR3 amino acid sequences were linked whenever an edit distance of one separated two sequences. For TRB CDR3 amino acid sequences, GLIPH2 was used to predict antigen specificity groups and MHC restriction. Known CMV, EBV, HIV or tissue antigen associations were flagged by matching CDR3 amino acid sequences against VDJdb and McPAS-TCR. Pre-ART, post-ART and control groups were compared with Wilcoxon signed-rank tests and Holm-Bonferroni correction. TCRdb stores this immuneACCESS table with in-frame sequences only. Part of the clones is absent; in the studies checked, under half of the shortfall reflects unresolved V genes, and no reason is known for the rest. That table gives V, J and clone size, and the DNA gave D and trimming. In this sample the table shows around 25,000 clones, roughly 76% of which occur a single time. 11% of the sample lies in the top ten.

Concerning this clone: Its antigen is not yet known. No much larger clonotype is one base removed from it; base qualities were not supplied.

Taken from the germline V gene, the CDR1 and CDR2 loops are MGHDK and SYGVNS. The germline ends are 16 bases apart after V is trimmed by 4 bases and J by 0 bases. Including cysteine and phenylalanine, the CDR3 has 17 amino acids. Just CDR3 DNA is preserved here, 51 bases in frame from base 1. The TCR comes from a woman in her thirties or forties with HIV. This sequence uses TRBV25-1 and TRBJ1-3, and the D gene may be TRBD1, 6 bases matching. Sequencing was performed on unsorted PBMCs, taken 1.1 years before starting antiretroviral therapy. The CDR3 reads CASSAISGQFSGNTIYF. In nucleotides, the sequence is TGTGCCAGCAGTGCTATTTCGGGACAATTCTCTGGAAACACCATATATTTT.